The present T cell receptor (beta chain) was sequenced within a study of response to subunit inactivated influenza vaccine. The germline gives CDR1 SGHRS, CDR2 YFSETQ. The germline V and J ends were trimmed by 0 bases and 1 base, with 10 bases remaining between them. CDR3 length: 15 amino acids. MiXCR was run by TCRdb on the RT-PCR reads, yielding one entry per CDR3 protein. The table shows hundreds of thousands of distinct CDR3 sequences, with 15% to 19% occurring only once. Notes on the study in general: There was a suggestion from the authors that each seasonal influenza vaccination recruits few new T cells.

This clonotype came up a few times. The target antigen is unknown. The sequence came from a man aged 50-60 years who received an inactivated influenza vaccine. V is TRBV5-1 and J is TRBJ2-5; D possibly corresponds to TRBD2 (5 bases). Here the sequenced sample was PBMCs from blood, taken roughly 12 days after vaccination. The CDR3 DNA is TGCGCCAGCAGCTTGGCCGGGAATCGCCAAGAGACCCAGTACTTC. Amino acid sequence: CASSLAGNRQETQYF.